These 13 T cell receptor beta chains came from one sample sequenced in a study of blood T cell repertoires in COVID-19. The data were produced by immunoSEQ multiplex PCR, yet TCRdb's version contains in-frame clones alone and is incomplete. The data show approximately 73,000 clones, with roughly 77% seen just once and roughly 0.83% held by the top ten. The source material was peripheral blood. The receptors come from a woman in her 70s with acute or convalescent COVID-19.

The chain recombines TRBV2 with TRBJ1-2, with TRBD1 matching 7 bases. There are 15 residues in the CDR3. The germline V gene encodes CDR1 SNHLY and CDR2 FYNNEI. V lost 1 base to trimming and J lost 4 bases; unmatched junction nucleotides: 6. The CDR3, as DNA: TGTGCCAGCAGTGAAGGTTCGGCAGGGGGCTATGGCTACACCTTC. As protein: CASSEGSAGGYGYTF.

The rearrangement links TRBV30 to TRBJ2-7; D perhaps matches TRBD2 (7 bases). The CDR3 extends over 13 amino acids. V lost 3 bases and J lost 2, with 11 bases in between. CDR1 and CDR2 (germline): GTSNPN, SVGIG (reference sequence). The CDR3 DNA is TGTGCCTGGAGCAGGGGACTAACCTACGAGCAGTACTTC. Translation: CAWSRGLTYEQYF.

DNA of the CDR3: TGTGCCAGCAGCCCTTTACGGGGGTATGGCTACACCTTC. This codes for CASSPLRGYGYTF. The chain couples TRBV6-2 or TRBV6-3 to TRBJ1-2; possible D gene TRBD1, 5 bases. The CDR3 length is 13 residues. Germline CDR1 is MNHEY and CDR2 is SVGEGT. Deletions cut 6 bases from V and 5 bases from J, with 13 bases between.

The CDR3 region has the DNA TGTGCCAGCAGTTCCCCGGGACAGGGACCGTTGAACACTGAAGCTTTCTTT. It codes for CASSSPGQGPLNTEAFF. V and J are TRBV28 and TRBJ1-1, with 9 nucleotides matching TRBD1. CDR1 and CDR2 (germline): MDHEN, SYDVKM. CDR3 size: 17 residues. V trimming: 4 bases; J trimming: 0 bases; junction bases outside the gene matches: 9.

The rearrangement uses TRBV2 and TRBJ2-7, with 7 bases fitting TRBD1. After removal of 5 bases from V and 1 base from J, the junction contained 11 bases not matched to a gene. In germline, CDR1 is SNHLY, CDR2 FYNNEI. CDR3 length: 16 residues. The CDR3 DNA reads as TGTGCCAGCAGTTCACCCCCCCCGGGACAGTCCTACGAGCAGTACTTC. Translated, it gives CASSSPPPGQSYEQYF.

V is TRBV3-1 (or the pseudogene TRBV3-2) and J is TRBJ2-2; 7 bases match TRBD1. The CDR3 covers 14 residues. CDR1 is LGHDT, CDR2 YNNKEL, per germline (reference sequence). Trimming at V came to 7 bases and at J to 0 bases, leaving 2 bases not matched to a gene. The CDR3 sequence is CASKGQSNTGELFF. CDR3 bases: TGTGCCAGCAAGGGACAGTCGAACACCGGGGAGCTGTTTTTT.

V is TRBV6-2 or TRBV6-3 and J is TRBJ2-2; TRBD2 aligns across 7 bases. This CDR3 is 15 amino acids long. The germline V gene encodes CDR1 MNHEY and CDR2 SVGEGT. V trimming: 5 bases; J trimming: 1 base; junction bases outside the gene matches: 4. This chain's CDR3 is CASSRGGGNTGELFF. CDR3 DNA sequence: TGTGCCAGCAGTCGTGGCGGGGGGAACACCGGGGAGCTGTTTTTT.

The sample holds one count of this clone. CDR3 nucleotide sequence: TGTGCCAGCAGTTCCCCCGGCAGGAGGGACTACGAGCAGTACTTC. It yields the protein CASSSPGRRDYEQYF. The gene calls are TRBV28 and TRBJ2-7, with D possibly TRBD2 on 6 matching bases. The CDR3 is 15 residues long. CDR1 MDHEN and CDR2 SYDVKM come from the germline V gene. Trimming shortened V by 4 bases and J by 3 bases, and 16 bases separated the two germline ends. The full variable domain, rest sourced from reference TRBV28 and TRBJ2-7, is DVKVTQSSRYLVKRTGEKVFLECVQDMDHENMFWYRQDPGLGLRLIYFSYDVKMKEKGDIPEGYSVSREKKERFSLILESASTNQTSMYLCASSSPGRRDYEQYFGPGTRLTVT.

The chain employs TRBV28 and TRBJ1-2; 8 bases align to TRBD1. After removal of 5 bases from V and 8 bases from J, the junction contained 13 bases not matched to a gene. The germline V gene has CDR1 MDHEN and CDR2 SYDVKM. The CDR3 sequence is 15 residues long. Here the CDR3 DNA reads TGTGCCAGCAGTACCGGACAGGGACTCATAAAGGGCTACACCTTC. It encodes CASSTGQGLIKGYTF.

This clone was counted a single time. The chain is built from TRBV30 and TRBJ2-5; TRBD1 might be the D (5 bases). Germline CDR1 and CDR2: GTSNPN and SVGIG (reference sequence). Trimming stripped 1 base from V and 5 bases from J, with 8 bases between. The CDR3 length is 12 residues. Written as DNA, the CDR3 is TGTGCCTGGAGTGCTTGGGGCGAGACCCAGTACTTC. Its protein is CAWSAWGETQYF.

The V gene is TRBV30, the J gene TRBJ1-5, with 11 nucleotides matching TRBD1. Per the germline V gene, CDR1 is GTSNPN and CDR2 is SVGIG (reference sequence). This CDR3 region has 17 residues. V trimming: 0 bases; J trimming: 0 bases; junction bases outside the gene matches: 4. The CDR3 nucleotides read TGTGCCTGGAGTGTTGGGACAGGGGGATATAGCAATCAGCCCCAGCATTTT. It specifies CAWSVGTGGYSNQPQHF.

The gene calls are TRBV7-2 and TRBJ2-5; D gene ambiguous. This CDR3 spans 13 amino acids. The germline gives CDR1 SGHTA, CDR2 FQGNSA. Trimming took 1 base from V and 7 from J, leaving 10 bases between them. Written as DNA, the CDR3 is TGTGCCAGCAGCTTAGAGCTCAAGATGACCCAGTACTTC. This encodes CASSLELKMTQYF. Full variable domain (remainder filled in from reference TRBV7-2 and TRBJ2-5): GAGVSQSPSNKVTEKGKDVELRCDPISGHTALYWYRQSLGQGLEFLIYFQGNSAPDKSGLPSDRFSAERTGGSVSTLTIQRTQQEDSAVYLCASSLELKMTQYFGPGTRLLVL.

The DNA of the CDR3 is TGCGCCAGCCGGCAGGGGACGAATGAAAAACTGTTTTTT. Amino acids: CASRQGTNEKLFF. V gene TRBV5-1 combines with J gene TRBJ1-4; tentatively, D is TRBD1 (6 bases). This CDR3 spans 13 amino acids. The germline V and J ends were trimmed by 7 bases and 5 bases, with 12 bases remaining between them. Germline V lookup: CDR1 SGHRS, CDR2 YFSETQ. The whole variable domain, filled in from reference TRBV5-1 and TRBJ1-4, reads KAGVTQTPRYLIKTRGQQVTLSCSPISGHRSVSWYQQTPGQGLQFLFEYFSETQRNKGNFPGRFSGRQFSNSRSEMNVSTLELGDSALYLCASRQGTNEKLFFGSGTQLSVL.